What follows are 25 T cell receptor beta chains derived from one specimen sequenced in a study of blood T cell repertoires in COVID-19. The data were produced by immunoSEQ multiplex PCR, yet TCRdb's version contains in-frame clones alone and is incomplete. Of more than 200,000 clones detected, roughly 80% appear once; the ten largest clones hold about 4.4%. Sample: peripheral blood. All receptors come from a man aged 50-59 years with active or convalescent COVID-19.

The J gene is TRBJ2-3, the V gene TRBV25-1; D gene unclear. V was shortened by 6 bases and J by 3 bases, with 19 bases between the two germline ends. CDR1 is MGHDK, CDR2 SYGVNS, per germline. This CDR3 has 16 amino acids. The CDR3 DNA follows: TGTGCCAGCAGCCTTCCGCGCAGCGATCGTACAGATACGCAGTATTTT. It translates to CASSLPRSDRTDTQYF.

This clone was recorded once. The V and J genes are TRBV7-9 and TRBJ1-1, with 9 bases lining up with TRBD1. Trimming removed 1 base from V and 2 bases from J; junction bases left unmatched: 8. The CDR3 is 17 residues long. Germline V lookup: CDR1 SEHNR, CDR2 FQNEAQ (reference sequence). CDR3 loop: CASSLGAGTGTNTEAFF. CDR3 nucleotide sequence: TGTGCCAGCAGCTTAGGGGCCGGGACAGGGACCAACACTGAAGCTTTCTTT.

The J gene is TRBJ2-3, the V gene TRBV5-1; tentatively, D is TRBD2 (6 bases). This CDR3 region has 15 residues. V was clipped by 2 bases and J by 3 bases, with 13 bases between them. Germline assignment: CDR1 SGHRS and CDR2 YFSETQ. CDR3 sequence (DNA): TGCGCCAGCAGCTTCTCCGGGACTGGGACAGATACGCAGTATTTT. This translates into CASSFSGTGTDTQYF.

This clone was observed once. The chain couples TRBV24-1 to TRBJ2-1; D is uncertain. Germline V gene data show CDR1 as KGHDR and CDR2 as SFDVKD. CDR3 length: 15 residues. Trimming took 4 bases from V and 0 from J, leaving 9 bases between them. The CDR3 loop is CATSDPEHSYNEQFF. In DNA, the CDR3 is TGTGCCACCAGTGACCCCGAGCACTCCTACAATGAGCAGTTCTTC.

The rearrangement links TRBV29-1 to TRBJ1-1; 8 nucleotides align to TRBD1. V shed 2 bases, J shed 7 bases, and the junction held 6 bases outside the gene matches. This CDR3 has 13 residues. Germline V gives CDR1 SQVTM, CDR2 ANQGSEA. CDR3 in amino acids: CSVERQGANEAFF. The CDR3 DNA follows: TGCAGCGTTGAAAGGCAGGGGGCCAATGAAGCTTTCTTT.

This clone was counted once. The sample contains more than one DNA sequence encoding this CDR3. The chain employs TRBV4-2 and TRBJ2-3; 12 nucleotides match TRBD2. The CDR3 has 16 amino acids. Trimming removed 4 bases from V and 2 bases from J; junction bases left unmatched: 4. In germline, CDR1 is LGHNA, CDR2 YNFKEQ. The CDR3 protein is CASSPRLAGDTDTQYF. CDR3 DNA: TGTGCCAGCAGCCCGCGACTAGCGGGGGACACAGATACGCAGTATTTT.

This CDR3 reads CASSSPVRGTGANVLTF. Written as DNA, the CDR3 is TGTGCCAGCAGCTCCCCAGTTAGGGGTACTGGGGCCAACGTCCTGACTTTC. This chain joins TRBV7-8 and TRBJ2-6; possibly TRBD1 for D (5 bases). Germline CDR1 is SGHVS and CDR2 is FQNEAQ. V lost 4 bases and J 2 bases, leaving 15 bases between the germline ends. The CDR3 extends over 17 amino acids.

This clone came up a few times. The J gene is TRBJ1-4, the V gene TRBV6-5; TRBD1 agrees at 9 bases. The CDR3 loop spans 15 amino acids. The ends lost 7 bases at V and 5 bases at J; junction bases unmatched: 8. CDR1 and CDR2 from the germline V gene are MNHEY and SVGAGI. CDR3 in DNA: TGTGCCAGCACCGAAATCGGGACAGGGAATGAAAAACTGTTTTTT. This translates into CASTEIGTGNEKLFF.

The chain joins TRBV24-1 to TRBJ2-1, with D possibly TRBD2 on 5 matching bases. From germline, CDR1 is KGHDR and CDR2 SFDVKD. Deletions cut 2 bases from V and 5 bases from J, with 12 bases between. The CDR3 contains 15 residues. CDR3 region: CATSDSSRGNNEQFF. DNA of the CDR3: TGTGCCACCAGTGATTCCTCTAGAGGGAACAATGAGCAGTTCTTC.

This chain links TRBV27 with TRBJ2-1; TRBD2 matches at 9 bases. The ends lost 11 bases at V and 7 bases at J; junction bases unmatched: 9. Germline V gene sequence: CDR1 MNHEY, CDR2 SMNVEV (reference sequence). The CDR3 sequence is 13 residues long. The CDR3 protein is CAAAGGRSNEQFF. The CDR3 DNA follows: TGTGCCGCCGCGGGGGGGCGGTCGAATGAGCAGTTCTTC.

This sequence joins TRBV5-1 and TRBJ1-1; 7 bases agree with TRBD1. The germline V gene has CDR1 SGHRS and CDR2 YFSETQ. The length of the CDR3 is 14 residues. Trimming at V came to 2 bases and at J to 3 bases, leaving 4 bases not matched to a gene. The CDR3 here is CASSFGQVYTEAFF. CDR3 in DNA: TGCGCCAGCAGCTTTGGACAGGTATACACTGAAGCTTTCTTT.

V gene TRBV9 combines with J gene TRBJ2-1; D is perhaps TRBD1 (5 bases). The CDR3 runs to 15 residues. V was shortened by 0 bases and J by 3 bases, with 10 bases between the two germline ends. Germline V gene sequence: CDR1 SGDLS, CDR2 YYNGEE. CDR3 sequence: CASSVEGAGYNEQFF. CDR3 nucleotide sequence: TGTGCCAGCAGCGTAGAAGGGGCTGGCTACAATGAGCAGTTCTTC.

This chain joins TRBV6-5 and TRBJ1-1; D perhaps matches TRBD1 (5 bases). V was clipped by 6 bases and J by 6 bases, with 11 bases between them. Germline loops: CDR1 MNHEY, CDR2 SVGAGI. This CDR3 is 12 amino acids long. Here the CDR3 DNA reads TGTGCCAGCAGAGGAGGGACGGCTGAAGCTTTCTTT. Residues: CASRGGTAEAFF.

The chain has TRBV9 and TRBJ1-1; TRBD1 agrees at 7 bases. V dropped 3 bases and J dropped 10; count of bases not matched to a gene: 18. The CDR3 is made up of 16 amino acids. Looked up from germline, CDR1 is SGDLS and CDR2 is YYNGEE. This chain's CDR3 is CASSGRQGLGDDRAFF. DNA for the CDR3: TGTGCCAGCAGCGGACGACAGGGTTTAGGAGATGATAGAGCTTTCTTT.

The rearrangement links TRBV7-2 to TRBJ2-1; 11 bases map to TRBD2. CDR1 and CDR2 from the germline V gene are SGHTA and FQGNSA. The CDR3 spans 16 residues. J lost 5 bases, V lost 2 bases, and 5 bases had no gene match. CDR3 in amino acids: CASSLSTSGGNNEQFF. The CDR3 nucleotides read TGTGCCAGCAGCTTATCAACTAGCGGGGGTAACAATGAGCAGTTCTTC.

This sequence joins TRBV7-3 and TRBJ2-3; TRBD2 aligns across 11 bases. This CDR3 has 16 residues. The V gene's germline CDR1 is SGHTA and CDR2 FQGTGA. Unmatched junction bases numbered 1, after V lost 1 base and J lost 1 base. CDR3 sequence (DNA): TGTGCCAGCAGCTTAAGACTAGCGGGGCGCACAGATACGCAGTATTTT. This gives the protein CASSLRLAGRTDTQYF. The full variable domain, in which reference TRBV7-3 and TRBJ2-3 provide the parts outside the CDR3, is GAGVSQTPSNKVTEKGKYVELRCDPISGHTALYWYRQSLGQGPEFLIYFQGTGAADDSGLPNDRFFAVRPEGSVSTLKIQRTERGDSAVYLCASSLRLAGRTDTQYFGPGTRLTVL.

V usage is TRBV28 and J usage is TRBJ2-1, with TRBD2 matching 10 bases. CDR1 is MDHEN and CDR2 is SYDVKM in the germline V gene. The junction had 7 bases not matched to a gene; V was cut back by 6 bases and J by 2 bases. The CDR3 is 16 residues long. The CDR3 sequence is CASRTPSGGAYNEQFF. The DNA for the CDR3 is TGTGCCAGCAGAACCCCCAGCGGGGGGGCCTACAATGAGCAGTTCTTC.

The chain has TRBV27 and TRBJ2-1, with 9 positions matching TRBD1. The CDR3 consists of 17 residues. The V segment lost 4 bases and the J segment 6 bases; nucleotides outside the gene matches: 13. Looked up from germline, CDR1 is MNHEY and CDR2 is SMNVEV (reference sequence). The CDR3 spells CASSSSFPGQGGNEQFF. DNA of the CDR3: TGTGCCAGCAGTTCCTCTTTTCCGGGACAGGGCGGCAATGAGCAGTTCTTC.

The gene calls are TRBV10-3 and TRBJ2-3; 8 bases are a match to TRBD2. The ends lost 11 bases at V and 2 bases at J; junction bases unmatched: 12. Germline CDR1 reads ENHRY; CDR2 reads SYGVKD. The CDR3 extends over 15 amino acids. The CDR3 reads CAVAGVAGNTDTQYF. CDR3 sequence (DNA): TGTGCCGTAGCAGGAGTAGCGGGGAACACAGATACGCAGTATTTT.

The V and J genes are TRBV2 and TRBJ2-2; 9 positions agree with TRBD2. The CDR3 is made up of 16 amino acids. With V trimmed by 6 bases and J by 2 bases, 7 bases remained unmatched. CDR1 and CDR2 (germline): SNHLY, FYNNEI. Here the CDR3 reads CASRALAGVNTGELFF. As DNA, the CDR3 is TGTGCCAGCAGGGCCTTAGCGGGGGTTAACACCGGGGAGCTGTTTTTT. Complete variable domain (other parts from reference TRBV2 and TRBJ2-2): EPEVTQTPSHQVTQMGQEVILRCVPISNHLYFYWYRQILGQKVEFLVSFYNNEISEKSEIFDDQFSVERPDGSNFTLKIRSTKLEDSAMYFCASRALAGVNTGELFFGEGSRLTVL.

This chain links TRBV6-5 with TRBJ1-1; the D is unclear. Germline-derived CDR1 and CDR2 are MNHEY and SVGAGI. V was trimmed by 5 bases and J by 0 bases, leaving 4 bases between them. The CDR3 loop spans 12 amino acids. The CDR3 protein is CASSPMNTEAFF. The CDR3 DNA reads TGTGCCAGCAGTCCAATGAACACTGAAGCTTTCTTT.

The V gene is TRBV3-1 (or the pseudogene TRBV3-2), the J gene TRBJ2-1; 7 bases match TRBD2. Trimming removed 0 bases from V and 6 bases from J; junction bases left unmatched: 8. Germline lookup yields CDR1 LGHDT and CDR2 YNNKEL (reference sequence). The CDR3 runs to 16 residues. Here the CDR3 reads CASSQDGGGLTNEQFF. The CDR3 DNA reads TGTGCCAGCAGCCAAGATGGGGGGGGACTAACCAATGAGCAGTTCTTC.

The rearrangement joins TRBV5-4 to TRBJ1-1; 8 bases match TRBD1. The trim removed 3 bases at V and 4 bases at J, leaving 8 bases unmatched. Germline CDR1 SGHNT, CDR2 YYREEE (reference sequence). CDR3 length equals 15 residues. In nucleotides, the CDR3 is TGTGCCAGCAGCTCTTCGACAGGGGCAAGCACTGAAGCTTTCTTT. The encoded protein is CASSSSTGASTEAFF.

The rearrangement joins TRBV9 to TRBJ2-3, with D perhaps TRBD2 (5 bases). The CDR3 runs 15 residues. V gave up 0 bases and J gave up 2 bases, with 10 bases separating them. Germline CDR1 and CDR2: SGDLS and YYNGEE. CDR3 DNA: TGTGCCAGCAGCGTAGTCAAGGGAGACACAGATACGCAGTATTTT. This gives the protein CASSVVKGDTDTQYF.

A remark on this clone: At the DNA level, this CDR3 is encoded by other sequences in the same sample as well. V usage is TRBV9 and J usage is TRBJ1-1; D not certain. The CDR3 has 13 amino acids. Trimming pared 0 bases from V and 3 bases from J, leaving 6 bases between. Looked up from germline, CDR1 is SGDLS and CDR2 is YYNGEE. CDR3 nucleotides: TGTGCCAGCAGCGTAGGGCCAGACACTGAAGCTTTCTTT. It encodes CASSVGPDTEAFF. Combining the CDR3 with reference TRBV9 and TRBJ1-1 gives the whole variable domain DSGVTQTPKHLITATGQRVTLRCSPRSGDLSVYWYQQSLDQGLQFLIQYYNGEERAKGNILERFSAQQFPDLHSELNLSSLELGDSALYFCASSVGPDTEAFFGQGTRLTVV.